This T cell receptor (beta chain) was retrieved from a study of early T cells in non-severe SARS-CoV-2 infection. Study summary: Whole-blood bulk RNA, unsorted, was sequenced, and chains were unpaired.

Findings and caveats of the study: VDJdb matches were skewed toward anti-spike CD8 T cell responses.

Attachment of unique molecular identifiers to individual cDNA molecules was performed. TCRdb passed the 5' RACE reads through MiXCR, listing each CDR3 protein once. The table lists about 110,000 distinct CDR3 sequences, 11% of them singletons. Trimming pared 0 bases from V and 1 base from J, leaving 12 bases between. Germline values: CDR1 MGHRA, CDR2 YSYEKL. This CDR3 comprises 17 residues. This clonotype was counted at least ten times. Antigen unknown. Sample: whole blood. The source of this sequence is an adult who was a healthcare worker with PCR-confirmed SARS-CoV-2 infection or an uninfected control (not recorded which). This rearrangement joins TRBV4-1 to TRBJ1-4; the D gene is possibly TRBD1 (6 bases). The CDR3 is CASSQEKQGGTNEKLFF. The CDR3 DNA follows: TGCGCCAGCAGCCAAGAGAAACAGGGCGGAACTAATGAAAAACTGTTTTTT.